Listed below are T cell receptor beta chains from one sample, sequenced in a study of shared clonotypes between healthy human individuals. The table came from immunoSEQ multiplex PCR; TCRdb's copy has only in-frame clones and leaves some out. The sample records about 2.2 million clones, over 85% being singletons. Sequencing was done on a sample of naive CD8+ T cells from PBMCs. Every receptor here comes from a man aged 18 to 29 in good health. Some clones in this sample may be carry-over from other donors' samples. The CDR3 runs from the conserved cysteine through the conserved F or W. The D gene is left open where the match is weak. Clone size is stated in some rows and not others, as once, few, many or a class when expanded.

clone_size j_call v_call d_call cdr3_nt cdr3_aa
NA TRBJ2-1 TRBV28 TRBD2 TGTGCCAGCAGTTTACTAGCGGGAGGGCCACTCAATGAGCAGTTCTTC CASSLLAGGPLNEQFF
NA TRBJ2-2 TRBV9 NA TGTGCCAGCAAAAGGGGGGACACCGGGGAGCTGTTTTTT CASKRGDTGELFF
NA TRBJ2-7 TRBV2 NA TGTGCCACTTACCCAGGGAAAACCTACGAGCAGTACTTC CATYPGKTYEQYF
NA TRBJ1-4 TRBV7-9 NA TGTGCCAGCAGCTTTTCAGGGTATACTAATGAAAAACTGTTTTTT CASSFSGYTNEKLFF
NA TRBJ2-1 TRBV5-1 TRBD1 TGCGCCACCCTCTTCCGGGACAGGGGTTACAATGAGCAGTTCTTC CATLFRDRGYNEQFF
NA TRBJ2-1 TRBV7-2 NA TGTGCCAGCAGCTTTAGCCCCCGCGGATTCTCCTACAATGAGCAGTTCTTC CASSFSPRGFSYNEQFF
NA TRBJ2-1 TRBV7-3 NA TGTGCCAGCAGCTTAACCCGGAGTCAGGGCAATGAGCAGTTCTTC CASSLTRSQGNEQFF
NA TRBJ2-5 TRBV27 NA TGTGCCAGCAGTTTAAGGGTTTACGAGACCCAGTACTTC CASSLRVYETQYF
NA TRBJ2-1 TRBV27 NA TGTGCCAGCAGTTTCTCCCCGTACAATGAGCAGTTCTTC CASSFSPYNEQFF
NA TRBJ2-5 TRBV5-1 TRBD1 TGCGCCAGCAGCCCCCGGGACAGGGGGCCTCAAGAGACCCAGTACTTC CASSPRDRGPQETQYF
NA TRBJ1-1 TRBV9 NA TGTGCCAGCAGCGCACGGGCCCCTAATGAAGCTTTCTTT CASSARAPNEAFF
NA TRBJ1-1 TRBV27 NA TGTGCCAGCAGTTCCCCCTGGACCTCCTACACTGAAGCTTTCTTT CASSSPWTSYTEAFF
NA TRBJ1-2 TRBV27 TRBD1 TGTGCCAGCAGTGGACAGGGGAACCGTAACTATGGCTACACCTTC CASSGQGNRNYGYTF
NA TRBJ2-2 TRBV19 NA TGTGCCAGTAGTATTTGGTACACCGGGGAGCTGTTTTTT CASSIWYTGELFF
NA TRBJ1-3 TRBV19 NA TGTGCCAGTAGCCCGGGGTTTAATGAAAACACCATATATTTT CASSPGFNENTIYF
NA TRBJ2-5 TRBV5-6 TRBD2 TGTGCCAGCAGCTTGGGACTAGCGGGAGGAGCAGAGACCCAGTACTTC CASSLGLAGGAETQYF
NA TRBJ2-7 TRBV14 NA TGTGCCAGCAGCCAAGAGAACTACGAGCAGTACTTC CASSQENYEQYF
NA TRBJ1-5 TRBV7-9 NA TGTGCCAGCAGCCCCAGGGGAAGCAATCAGCCCCAGCATTTT CASSPRGSNQPQHF
NA TRBJ2-7 TRBV28 NA TGTGCCAGCAGTTTAGGATGGGGCGAGGAGGGATACGAGCAGTACTTC CASSLGWGEEGYEQYF
once TRBJ1-1 TRBV6-5 NA TGTGCCAGCAGTTACAGGGTCCACGCTGAAGCTTTCTTT CASSYRVHAEAFF
NA TRBJ1-1 TRBV5-4 NA TGTGCCAGCAGCTTGGGGCCAGAATACACTGAAGCTTTCTTT CASSLGPEYTEAFF
NA TRBJ2-2 TRBV6-5 NA TGTGCCAGCAGTTACTATTCAGGATTTAGTACCGGGGAGCTGTTTTTT CASSYYSGFSTGELFF
NA TRBJ1-3 TRBV4-1 NA TGCGCCAGCAGCCAAGCGCCGGGACCGGGAAACACCATATATTTT CASSQAPGPGNTIYF
NA TRBJ2-7 TRBV28 TRBD2 TGTGCCAGCAGTCCCCCGGGACTAGCGGAAGACTACGAGCAGTACTTC CASSPPGLAEDYEQYF
NA TRBJ1-1 TRBV27 TRBD1 TGTGCCAGCAGTCCAACTCGCCCCGGGACAGGGGGAACCACTGAAGCTTTCTTT CASSPTRPGTGGTTEAFF
NA TRBJ2-3 TRBV6-6 TRBD1 TGTGCCAGCGCGAGCGGGACAGGGGAAAAAGATACGCAGTATTTT CASASGTGEKDTQYF